A single sample is the source of the 20 T cell receptor beta chains below, sequenced in a study of shared clonotypes between healthy human individuals. The method was immunoSEQ multiplex PCR; TCRdb's version includes in-frame clones alone and lacks a portion of them. Of about 700,000 clones in the sample, 74% were seen once. The sequenced material came from memory CD4+ T cells sorted from blood. Described subset: CD45RA-negative fraction. The source of these receptors is a woman in her 30s in good health.

The chain carries TRBV30 and TRBJ2-1, with 10 positions matching TRBD2. The V segment lost 5 bases and the J segment 2 bases; nucleotides outside the gene matches: 15. CDR1 and CDR2 (germline): GTSNPN, SVGIG (reference sequence). This CDR3 has 18 residues. The chain's CDR3 is CAWVAPIPSGSTYNEQFF. The DNA for the CDR3 is TGTGCCTGGGTTGCTCCAATTCCTAGCGGGAGTACCTACAATGAGCAGTTCTTC.

The chain recombines TRBV18 with TRBJ1-1; D is perhaps TRBD1 (5 bases). Germline CDR1 reads KGHSH; CDR2 reads LQKENI. This CDR3 region has 15 residues. V lost 2 bases and J 5 bases, leaving 15 bases between the germline ends. Here the CDR3 reads CASSPGLGWGTEAFF. The CDR3 bases are TGTGCCAGCTCACCAGGTCTAGGGTGGGGGACTGAAGCTTTCTTT.

CDR3: CASSQGLAGTSNEQFF. As DNA, the CDR3 is TGTGCCAGTAGTCAAGGACTAGCGGGCACATCCAATGAGCAGTTCTTC. V is TRBV19 and J is TRBJ2-1; 11 bases fit TRBD2. Germline CDR1 reads LNHDA; CDR2 reads SQIVND (reference sequence). The CDR3 totals 16 residues. After removal of 5 bases from V and 6 bases from J, the junction contained 9 bases not matched to a gene.

The chain links TRBV5-1 to TRBJ1-4; D may be TRBD1 (5 bases). The V end lost 3 bases, the J end lost 7 bases, and 13 bases lay between the germline ends. The CDR3 totals 14 residues. Germline V gives CDR1 SGHRS, CDR2 YFSETQ. The CDR3 DNA follows: TGCGCCAGCAGCTACGGGGGTCAAAGTGAAAAACTGTTTTTT. It encodes CASSYGGQSEKLFF.

At least ten counts were recorded for this clone. V and J are TRBV9 and TRBJ1-5; D is uncertain. Per germline, CDR1 SGDLS and CDR2 YYNGEE. This CDR3 has 18 residues. The germline V and J ends were trimmed by 0 bases and 0 bases, with 16 bases remaining between them. In DNA form, the CDR3 reads TGTGCCAGCAGCGTAGCTCGAGAGAGTGTTGGTAGCAATCAGCCCCAGCATTTT. Encoded protein: CASSVARESVGSNQPQHF.

This clone was seen only a few times. The chain joins TRBV30 to TRBJ1-4, with unresolved D. The CDR3 length is 11 residues. The germline V and J ends were trimmed by 5 bases and 4 bases, with 5 bases remaining between them. CDR1 is GTSNPN, CDR2 SVGIG, per germline (reference sequence). CDR3 loop: CAWAHNEKLFF. The CDR3 nucleotides are TGTGCCTGGGCACATAATGAAAAACTGTTTTTT.

The chain carries TRBV28 and TRBJ1-2, with TRBD1 matching over 9 bases. Germline V gene sequence: CDR1 MDHEN, CDR2 SYDVKM. With V trimmed by 5 bases and J by 11 bases, 3 bases remained unmatched. The CDR3 spans 11 residues. The CDR3 bases are TGTGCCAGCAGTGTTGACAGGGGGTACACCTTC. Protein product: CASSVDRGYTF.

This clone was picked up a small number of times. This chain connects TRBV27 to TRBJ2-2, with no clear D. The germline V gene encodes CDR1 MNHEY and CDR2 SMNVEV (reference sequence). The V end lost 6 bases, the J end lost 0 bases, and 8 bases lay between the germline ends. The CDR3 spans 14 residues. The CDR3 coding sequence is TGTGCCAGCAGGGTACCCTCGAACACCGGGGAGCTGTTTTTT. This translates into CASRVPSNTGELFF.

The chain couples TRBV19 to TRBJ1-5; 10 bases align to TRBD1. The CDR3 sequence is 15 residues long. The germline V gene has CDR1 LNHDA and CDR2 SQIVND (reference sequence). Germline trimming cut 4 bases from V and 4 bases from J; bases unmatched to any gene: 4. In nucleotides, the CDR3 is TGTGCCAGTAGTACTAAGGACAGGGGGAATCAGCCCCAGCATTTT. Protein sequence: CASSTKDRGNQPQHF.

This clone was detected only once. The rearrangement links TRBV5-1 to TRBJ2-7, with 9 positions matching TRBD1. This CDR3 is built from 14 residues. Germline trimming cut 5 bases from V and 3 bases from J; bases unmatched to any gene: 6. Per germline, CDR1 SGHRS and CDR2 YFSETQ. The CDR3 DNA is TGCGCCAGCAGTAGGGACAGGGAGCTCTACGAGCAGTACTTC. This sequence encodes CASSRDRELYEQYF. Combining the CDR3 with reference TRBV5-1 and TRBJ2-7 gives the whole variable domain KAGVTQTPRYLIKTRGQQVTLSCSPISGHRSVSWYQQTPGQGLQFLFEYFSETQRNKGNFPGRFSGRQFSNSRSEMNVSTLELGDSALYLCASSRDRELYEQYFGPGTRLTVT.

The chain has TRBV6-1 and TRBJ1-1; no definite D call. V was shortened by 1 base and J by 3 bases, with 9 bases between the two germline ends. The CDR3 totals 14 residues. Germline CDR1 is MNHNS and CDR2 is SASEGT. This CDR3 reads CASSEVVGDTEAFF. The CDR3 nucleotides read TGTGCCAGCAGTGAAGTAGTGGGAGACACTGAAGCTTTCTTT.

This clone was counted between two and nine times. The chain is built from TRBV11-2 and TRBJ2-1; TRBD2 agrees at 8 bases. Germline trimming cut 8 bases from V and 9 bases from J; bases unmatched to any gene: 9. In germline, CDR1 is SGHAT, CDR2 FQNNGV. The CDR3 is made up of 13 amino acids. This CDR3 is CASSSGPSGEQFF. The CDR3 DNA is TGTGCCAGCTCTAGCGGGCCCAGCGGTGAGCAGTTCTTC.

J is TRBJ2-7 and V is TRBV4-1, with TRBD2 matching over 14 bases. The V and J ends lost 5 bases and 12 bases, in that order; junction bases with no gene match: 12. There are 15 residues in the CDR3. CDR1 is MGHRA, CDR2 YSYEKL, per germline. CDR3 DNA: TGCGCCAGCAGCTCAGGACCCGGGACTAGCGGGAGTCGGTACTTC. Protein: CASSSGPGTSGSRYF.

The chain carries TRBV7-6 and TRBJ2-1; 13 bases are shared with TRBD2. The CDR3 totals 14 residues. Germline V gives CDR1 SGHVS, CDR2 FNYEAQ. The V gene end was trimmed by 3 bases and the J gene end by 12 bases; junction bases not matched to a gene: 5. CDR3 sequence reads: CASSLGLAGSGQFF. CDR3 nucleotide sequence: TGTGCCAGCAGCTTGGGACTAGCGGGATCGGGGCAGTTCTTC.

The chain combines TRBV7-9 with TRBJ2-7; 9 bases agree with TRBD2. Germline loops: CDR1 SEHNR, CDR2 FQNEAQ (reference sequence). This CDR3 has 18 residues. J gave up 2 bases and V 2 bases, and 13 bases lay outside the gene matches. The CDR3 coding sequence is TGTGCCAGCAGCTTATACCTCCTGAGGCGGGAGGGCCCCTACGAGCAGTACTTC. It is translated as CASSLYLLRREGPYEQYF.

The genes are TRBV28 and TRBJ2-7; TRBD1 matches at 8 bases. The CDR3 is made up of 13 amino acids. The ends lost 11 bases at V and 3 bases at J; junction bases unmatched: 9. The V gene's germline CDR1 is MDHEN and CDR2 SYDVKM. As DNA, the CDR3 is TGTGCCTCAGGGACAGGACTAAACTACGAGCAGTACTTC. It is translated as CASGTGLNYEQYF.

In its sample, this clone was seen a few times. The chain employs TRBV9 and TRBJ2-3; TRBD1 matches 8 bases. Unmatched junction bases numbered 4, after V lost 1 base and J lost 0 bases. Looked up from germline, CDR1 is SGDLS and CDR2 is YYNGEE. The CDR3 is made up of 16 amino acids. The CDR3 sequence is CASSVQGADSTDTQYF. CDR3 DNA sequence: TGTGCCAGCAGCGTACAGGGGGCGGACAGCACAGATACGCAGTATTTT.

J is TRBJ1-2 and V is TRBV6-1; D unresolved. Looked up from germline, CDR1 is MNHNS and CDR2 is SASEGT. V shed 1 base and J shed 4 bases, with 13 bases lying between them. The CDR3 length is 15 residues. The CDR3 DNA reads TGTGCCAGCAGTGAAGGTGCAGGCCTTGGCTATGGCTACACCTTC. Its translation is CASSEGAGLGYGYTF.

This rearrangement joins TRBV4-1 to TRBJ2-7; D unclear. Germline CDR1 reads MGHRA; CDR2 reads YSYEKL. This CDR3 region has 16 residues. Trimming left V 2 bases short and J 3 bases short, with 17 bases between. CDR3 DNA: TGCGCCAGCAGCCAACCCACAAGGGAACGAAGCTACGAGCAGTACTTC. This codes for CASSQPTRERSYEQYF.

The V and J genes are TRBV7-1 and TRBJ2-5; TRBD1 or TRBD2 may be the D gene (6 bases each). TRBV7-1 is recorded as an ORF, its role being uncertain. The CDR3 spans 17 residues. V lost 8 bases, J lost 2 bases, and 24 bases lay in between. Here the CDR3 DNA reads TGTGCCAGCTTTCCCCAGAGGGGGGTTTCGGGTCAAGAGACCCAGTACTTC. This encodes CASFPQRGVSGQETQYF.